This T cell receptor (beta chain) emerged from a study of molecular identifiers for immune sequencing clone quantification. TCRdb reanalysed the PCR reads using MiXCR and keeps one entry per CDR3 protein. The sample includes approximately 680,000 distinct CDR3 sequences, about 25% of them seen just once. This clonotype was observed a few times. Its antigen is still unknown. Study-wide results and limits: Identical TCR molecules sharing a barcode could underestimate highly expanded clone sizes.

The CDR3 is made up of 15 amino acids. V dropped 4 bases and J dropped 4; count of bases not matched to a gene: 10. Germline lookup yields CDR1 SGDLS and CDR2 YYNGEE. CD8+CD4-CCR7+CD45RA+ cells were sorted as naive CD8 T cells. Sequencing was performed on naive CD8+ T cells from blood, with Jurkat cell RNA spiked in. Specified subset: FACS-sorted CD8+CD4-CCR7+CD45RA+ naive T cells. This chain uses TRBV9 with TRBJ1-2; 7 bases match TRBD1. The sequence came from a human donor in good health. Some libraries in this study had Jurkat cell RNA spiked in. The CDR3 loop reads CASSPGQASTYGYTF. The CDR3 DNA sequence: TGTGCCAGCAGCCCCGGACAGGCTTCCACCTATGGCTACACCTTC. Together with reference TRBV9 and TRBJ1-2, the CDR3 gives the full variable domain: DSGVTQTPKHLITATGQRVTLRCSPRSGDLSVYWYQQSLDQGLQFLIQYYNGEERAKGNILERFSAQQFPDLHSELNLSSLELGDSALYFCASSPGQASTYGYTFGSGTRLTVV.